This T cell receptor beta chain emerged from a study of identical twins (dated by TCRdb to about 2016). In terms of the full investigation: TCR alpha and beta repertoires from monozygotic twins, unrelated adults of various ages and cord blood were deep-sequenced to test whether fetal clonotypes persist. To rule out contamination, replicate twin experiments were performed at different times with different library preparation protocols.

CDR1 and CDR2 are read off the germline V gene as MNHNS and SASEGT. The germline V end is reduced by 6 bases and the J end by 3 bases; junction bases left unmatched: 9. The CDR3 goes from the cysteine to the phenylalanine over 16 residues. The only DNA kept is the CDR3, 48 bases in frame from the first base. This clonotype was seen at least ten times. Its antigen specificity is not known. One base away there is no much larger clone; base qualities are not given. Only healthy Caucasian donors were included. The twin cohort comprised three pairs of female monozygotic twins, all aged about 18 to 30 years. Positive isolation kits from Invitrogen were used to isolate CD4+ and CD8+ T cell populations. Beyond this particular receptor, the publication reports: Excess twin sharing in beta out-of-frame sequences was weaker because fewer shared sequences lowered the signal-to-noise ratio. In monozygotic twins, recombination models systematically underestimated out-of-frame TCR alpha sharing, but the models matched the sharing seen between unrelated individuals. Compared with coincidental sharing between unrelated individuals, out-of-frame TCR alpha sequences shared between twins showed an excess of sequences with low generation probability. Fewer insertions were carried by abundant cord blood beta clonotypes; a weaker similar trend was observed in young adult naive repertoires, while no such trend was observed in memory repertoires. Invariant T cells such as MAIT and iNKT could partly confound zero-insertion analyses, although diverse VJ usage argued against such confounding for most clonotypes. Conclusions relied on cross-sectional statistical analysis, since the same donors could not be followed over many years.

Library preparation employed 5' RACE. The data were produced on an Illumina HiSeq 2000. A universal primer binding site was introduced by template switching, and a unique molecular identifier was present in the final cDNA, enabling accurate counting of TCR cDNA molecules. Specific primers in the conserved constant-segment region were used to synthesize first-strand cDNA for TCR alpha and beta chains. To control for contamination, every cDNA library was double barcoded, receiving both a SMART-Mk sample barcode and Illumina barcodes. TruSeq adapter sequences, together with Illumina sample barcodes, were added in two successive PCR steps. The TCR alpha and beta cDNA libraries were sequenced on the Illumina HiSeq platform using custom primers. The paper's processing steps were these. MiGEC was used to process raw reads and extract unique molecular identifiers, and MiXCR was used to find CDR3 positions. Recombination models were inferred per individual with the repgenHMM and IGoR tools using an EM algorithm. The analysis of shared clonotypes was done with the tcR package in R, with sharing normalized by the product of cloneset sizes. To study raw recombination without the effects of thymic and clonal selection, out-of-frame nonproductive sequences were analyzed. The public reads were reanalyzed by TCRdb: fastp trimming at Q25, MiXCR alignment, in-frame beta chains only. When rows share a CDR3 protein, they turn into one entry using the most common DNA and genes. The V and J calls, along with clone size, are taken from TCRdb and not from the paper's own processing. Recorded for this sample are 450,000 or so distinct CDR3 sequences; roughly 13% of them occurred a single time. The ten most abundant clones make up 0.98% of the sample.

These sequences were also reported in another study, on yellow fever vaccine responses in identical twins. The second publication reports: The authors reported that the T cell response to vaccination in identical twins appeared partly convergent and partly personalized. Focusing on identical twins, the study followed the T cell clones that responded to the vaccine, and did so with precision.

Recombination connected TRBV6-1 to TRBJ2-5, and TRBD1 matches 11 of the central bases. Sample: CD4+ T cells sorted from blood. This sequence originates from a woman in her late teens or twenties in good health. The bases read TGTGCCAGCAGCCAACTCGGGACAGGGGGAAAAGAGACCCAGTACTTC. The translation is CASSQLGTGGKETQYF.